The 8 T cell receptor beta chains below come from one sample, sequenced in a study of control samples from healthy donors and cancer patients. Data came from immunoSEQ multiplex PCR; TCRdb stores just in-frame clones and leaves some out. The repertoire holds under 450,000 clones, with 80% to 95% as singletons. Sequenced input: PBMCs. The source of these receptors is a man aged 40-49 years with head and neck cancer.

The genes are TRBV2 and TRBJ2-2; 12 bases map to TRBD2. The V and J ends lost 6 bases and 2 bases, in that order; junction bases with no gene match: 10. Per germline, CDR1 SNHLY and CDR2 FYNNEI. The CDR3 extends over 18 amino acids. The CDR3 DNA sequence: TGTGCCAGCAGCCGAAACGGACTAGCGGGAACCAACACCGGGGAGCTGTTTTTT. The encoded protein is CASSRNGLAGTNTGELFF. Together with reference TRBV2 and TRBJ2-2, the CDR3 gives the full variable domain: EPEVTQTPSHQVTQMGQEVILRCVPISNHLYFYWYRQILGQKVEFLVSFYNNEISEKSEIFDDQFSVERPDGSNFTLKIRSTKLEDSAMYFCASSRNGLAGTNTGELFFGEGSRLTVL.

This rearrangement joins TRBV19 to TRBJ1-2; no reliable D call. The CDR3 length is 16 residues. Per germline, CDR1 LNHDA and CDR2 SQIVND (reference sequence). The V end was cut by 8 bases, the J end by 2 bases, with 21 bases between. The CDR3 DNA follows: TGTGCCAGTGCCTTGGAGACCCGGGCAGAGAACTATGGCTACACCTTC. Amino acids: CASALETRAENYGYTF.

The chain uses TRBV7-9 and TRBJ2-2; no definite D call. Trimming cost V 3 bases and J 3 bases, with 17 bases left between them. This CDR3 is built from 17 residues. Germline CDR1 is SEHNR and CDR2 is FQNEAQ (reference sequence). Here the CDR3 reads CASSFQEHTFDTGELFF. For the CDR3, the DNA is TGTGCCAGCAGCTTTCAAGAACACACGTTTGACACCGGGGAGCTGTTTTTT.

Concerning this clone: The same CDR3 also results from other DNA sequences found in this sample. The rearrangement links TRBV27 to TRBJ2-1; D unclear. Germline V gene sequence: CDR1 MNHEY, CDR2 SMNVEV (reference sequence). The CDR3 spans 13 residues. V was shortened by 0 bases and J by 1 base, with 1 base between the two germline ends. In DNA form, the CDR3 reads TGTGCCAGCAGTTTATCGTCCTACAATGAGCAGTTCTTC. Translated: CASSLSSYNEQFF.

The V and J genes are TRBV24-1 and TRBJ2-3, with 7 bases that match TRBD1. CDR1 KGHDR and CDR2 SFDVKD come from the germline V gene. This CDR3 comprises 16 residues. The V gene end was trimmed by 4 bases and the J gene end by 6 bases; junction bases not matched to a gene: 12. The CDR3 DNA sequence: TGTGCCACCAGTGAGGCAAGACAGGGTTTTTTTGATACGCAGTATTTT. Translating gives CATSEARQGFFDTQYF.

The CDR3: CASSSTGTKPNTGELFF. The DNA of the CDR3 is TGTGCCAGCAGCAGCACTGGGACAAAACCGAACACCGGGGAGCTGTTTTTT. V and J are TRBV5-4 and TRBJ2-2; D is perhaps TRBD1 (6 bases). The CDR3 spans 17 residues. V dropped 4 bases and J dropped 0 bases, with 16 bases sitting between them. Per the germline V gene, CDR1 is SGHNT and CDR2 is YYREEE (reference sequence).

V is TRBV7-9 and J is TRBJ1-3, with TRBD1 matching over 10 bases. V shed 5 bases, J shed 4 bases, and the junction held 8 bases outside the gene matches. Germline-derived CDR1 and CDR2 are SEHNR and FQNEAQ (reference sequence). The CDR3 contains 16 residues. CDR3 protein: CASSPPGQGTGNTIYF. CDR3 sequence (DNA): TGTGCCAGCAGCCCTCCGGGACAGGGGACCGGAAACACCATATATTTT.

This chain uses TRBV29-1 with TRBJ2-3, with D maybe TRBD1 (5 bases). Trimming took 6 bases from V and 2 from J, leaving 12 bases between them. Germline lookup yields CDR1 SQVTM and CDR2 ANQGSEA. The CDR3 is made up of 13 amino acids. The CDR3 reads CSVDRDSTDTQYF. Here the CDR3 DNA reads TGCAGCGTAGACAGAGACTCCACAGATACGCAGTATTTT.